A selection of T cell receptor beta chains follows, all from one sample in a study of T cell repertoires in cytomegalovirus infection. TCRdb itself ran the reads through MiXCR, one entry per CDR3 protein. The repertoire includes some 350,000 distinct CDR3 sequences, less than 20% of them detected once, and 8.7% sits in the top ten. Sequenced input: PBMCs. These receptor sequences come from a human donor in good health (CMV status not recorded). Some clones in this sample may be carry-over from other donors' samples. Both conserved end residues are part of each CDR3.

length: 17
V: TRBV18
J: TRBJ1-3
CDR3: CASSPLQRDYSGNTIYF

length: 15
V: TRBV7-8
J: TRBJ1-6
CDR3: CASSPNQGSRTPLHF

length: 14
V: TRBV6-6
J: TRBJ2-7
CDR3: CASLQTVGSYEQYF

length: 16
V: TRBV20-1
J: TRBJ2-7
CDR3: CSARSTRGQGIYEQYF

length: 15
V: TRBV5-1
J: TRBJ2-3
CDR3: CASSYGTSVTDTQYF

length: 14
V: TRBV7-2
J: TRBJ2-3
CDR3: CASSPQSTPDTQYF

length: 16
V: TRBV7-2
J: TRBJ2-1
CDR3: CASSLGAPGGGYEQFF

length: 11
V: TRBV12-3/TRBV12-4
J: TRBJ2-3
CDR3: CASRLRQTQYF

length: 15
V: TRBV7-6
J: TRBJ2-2
CDR3: CASSLRGLRFGELFF

length: 14
V: TRBV2
J: TRBJ1-1
CDR3: CASTPLTLNTEAFF

length: 14
V: TRBV5-5
J: TRBJ1-2
CDR3: CASSFAGPGYGYTF

length: 15
V: TRBV2
J: TRBJ1-6
CDR3: CASRQDGSYNSPLHF

length: 13
V: TRBV10-3
J: TRBJ1-1
CDR3: CAIRQGGGTEAFF

length: 15
V: TRBV18
J: TRBJ1-5
CDR3: CASSPVGTPNQPQHF

length: 17
V: TRBV5-1
J: TRBJ1-6
CDR3: CASSTGSTRGRESPLHF

length: 13
V: TRBV7-2
J: TRBJ1-1
CDR3: CASSLDRVGGAFF

length: 17
V: TRBV7-2
J: TRBJ2-5
CDR3: CASSSPTLGSRQETQYF

length: 15
V: TRBV5-1
J: TRBJ1-1
CDR3: CASSPLGQENTEAFF

length: 13
V: TRBV7-9
J: TRBJ2-3
CDR3: CAKQGSSTDTQYF

length: 13
V: TRBV12-3/TRBV12-4
J: TRBJ1-1
CDR3: CASSPHGGTEAFF

length: 15
V: TRBV6-6
J: TRBJ2-3
CDR3: CASTPGLGGTDTQYF

length: 13
V: TRBV11-2
J: TRBJ2-7
CDR3: CASSPTRSHEQYF

length: 21
V: TRBV2
J: TRBJ2-1
CDR3: CASSGGLAGGHGWSSYNEQFF

length: 12
V: TRBV11-2
J: TRBJ2-1
CDR3: CASSPGDNEQFF

length: 19
V: TRBV7-9
J: TRBJ1-3
CDR3: CASSSSYNGYTIYGNTIYF

length: 14
V: TRBV7-8
J: TRBJ1-4
CDR3: CASSMDRGAQKLFF

length: 10
V: TRBV29-1
J: TRBJ2-5
CDR3: CSVDLETQYF

length: 19
V: TRBV10-3
J: TRBJ2-7
CDR3: CAISESTGLGRGLFGEQYF

length: 13
V: TRBV7-2
J: TRBJ1-1
CDR3: CASSLVDRGEAFF

length: 15
V: TRBV2
J: TRBJ1-2
CDR3: CASTSTTTGQPGYTF